Sequencing of this TCR beta chain was carried out in a study of CD8 T cells in ankylosing spondylitis (dated by TCRdb to the late 2010s). A note on the overall study: The study profiled T cell receptor beta repertoires in healthy donors and ankylosing spondylitis patients to find disease-linked TCR variants. Peripheral blood was sampled, and synovial fluid was also collected from ankylosing spondylitis patients. The full study cohort was made up of about 24 ankylosing spondylitis patients and approximately 100 healthy donors.

Beyond this particular receptor, the publication reports: Some motif variants were previously reported in synovial fluid and blood of reactive arthritis patients, suggesting common disease-initiation mechanisms. A CD8+ phenotype was shown by the disease-linked clones, which were found at relatively low frequencies in peripheral blood. According to the report, matched synovial fluid samples from ankylosing spondylitis patients were significantly enriched for the disease-linked clones. A TCR beta motif of eight highly homologous amino acid variants appeared characteristic of blood from ankylosing spondylitis patients.

TCRdb names Illumina HiSeq 2500 as the instrument used. Quantitative 5'-RACE with molecular barcodes was used to prepare TCR beta libraries. Regarding the original processing steps: A new computational method, built on a probabilistic model of VDJ rearrangement, was used to identify disease-linked TCR variants. The raw public reads went through TCRdb reprocessing: fastp at Q25, MiXCR clone calling, in-frame beta chains kept. Each record represents a unique CDR3 protein, reported with the most common genes and DNA among its rows. TCRdb's processing, not the authors' own work, is the source of the V and J calls. This sample comprises hundreds of thousands of distinct CDR3 sequences, 10% to 15% of them detected only once. 0.45% to 0.6% of the sample is held by the ten biggest clonotypes. This clonotype was recorded a few times. Its antigen is currently not known. No clone much larger than this one lies a single base away; base qualities are absent.

From V the trimming removes 3 bases and from J it removes 6 bases, while the gene matches leave 4 bases of the junction unaccounted for. Measured from the cysteine to the phenylalanine, the CDR3 is 16 residues long. Only the CDR3 DNA is retained, 48 bases long and in frame from the first base. The germline V gene encodes CDR1 MDHEN and CDR2 SYDVKM. Recombination linked TRBV28 to TRBJ2-2, with 13 central nucleotides matching TRBD2. The sequence was obtained from a male donor with ankylosing spondylitis. Sequencing was done on a sample of blood, either unsorted or a sorted T cell fraction (not recorded which). The CDR3 loop reads CASSLPGLAGAGELFF. The DNA is TGTGCCAGCAGTTTGCCCGGACTAGCGGGAGCCGGGGAGCTGTTTTTT.